The 8 T cell receptor beta chains below were found in one sample sequenced in a study of cytomegalovirus exposure and HLA in healthy donors (dated by TCRdb to about 2017). Libraries were constructed by the immunoSEQ multiplex PCR assay. For the multiplex PCR, a mixture combining 60 forward primers for TCR Vbeta segments and 13 reverse primers for TCR Jbeta segments was used. TCRdb limited this immuneACCESS table to in-frame rearrangements with V and J called. A share of clones is missing; checked studies link under half to unresolved V genes, and the rest is unexplained. The table for this sample records fewer than 130,000 clones. 0.45% to 0.6% of the sample is in the top ten clones. The sequencing input was PBMCs. The origin of the receptors is a man aged 45 to 65 in good health and CMV-seronegative.

This chain joins TRBV7-8 and TRBJ2-4; 9 positions agree with TRBD2. J gave up 8 bases and V 6 bases, and 8 bases lay outside the gene matches. CDR1 is SGHVS and CDR2 is FQNEAQ in the germline V gene. This CDR3 has 14 residues. CDR3 coding DNA: TGTGCCAGCAGTAGCCGGGTAGCGGGGGACATTCAGTACTTC. Its protein is CASSSRVAGDIQYF. The entire variable domain, with the rest obtained from reference TRBV7-8 and TRBJ2-4, is as follows: GAGVSQSPRYKVAKRGQDVALRCDPISGHVSLFWYQQALGQGPEFLTYFQNEAQLDKSGLPSDRFFAERPEGSVSTLKIQRTQQEDSAVYLCASSSRVAGDIQYFGAGTRLSVL.

The J gene is TRBJ1-2, the V gene TRBV10-3, with D uncertain. Germline V lookup: CDR1 ENHRY, CDR2 SYGVKD. Between the trimmed V and J ends, which lost 0 bases and 13 bases, there was a span of 18 bases. The CDR3 is made up of 14 amino acids. CDR3 in amino acids: CAISESIQKSDFTF. CDR3 sequence (DNA): TGTGCCATCAGTGAGTCGATCCAGAAGTCTGATTTCACCTTC.

This rearrangement joins TRBV19 to TRBJ1-5; 7 nucleotides align to TRBD1. The trim removed 4 bases at V and 6 bases at J, leaving 9 bases unmatched. This CDR3 is built from 15 residues. Per the germline V gene, CDR1 is LNHDA and CDR2 is SQIVND (reference sequence). The DNA of the CDR3 is TGTGCCAGTAGTAGATCACAGGGGAGTAGTCAGCCCCAGCATTTT. This translates into CASSRSQGSSQPQHF.

The rearrangement links TRBV6-5 to TRBJ1-2, with TRBD1 as a possible D gene (5 bases). Germline assignment: CDR1 MNHEY and CDR2 SVGAGI. The CDR3 extends over 15 amino acids. Trimming removed 5 bases from V and 4 bases from J, with 17 bases in between. The CDR3 spells CASSAAPGVGYGYTF. The CDR3 DNA reads TGTGCCAGCAGTGCCGCCCCGGGGGTGGGCTATGGCTACACCTTC.

The V gene is TRBV27, the J gene TRBJ2-7; D possibly corresponds to TRBD1 (6 bases). Germline values: CDR1 MNHEY, CDR2 SMNVEV (reference sequence). Trimming removed 5 bases from V and 2 bases from J, with 10 bases in between. The CDR3 is 13 amino acids. In nucleotides, the CDR3 is TGTGCCAGCAGTGACAGGTATCCCTACGAGCAGTACTTC. Protein: CASSDRYPYEQYF.

The CDR3 DNA reads TGTGCCAGTAGTAACCGACAGGAACTGGGAGAAAAACTGTTTTTT. Protein sequence: CASSNRQELGEKLFF. The chain carries TRBV19 and TRBJ1-4, with a tentative D call TRBD1 (6 bases). The CDR3 contains 15 residues. Trimming pared 4 bases from V and 8 bases from J, leaving 17 bases between. Germline values: CDR1 LNHDA, CDR2 SQIVND (reference sequence). Supplemented by reference TRBV19 and TRBJ1-4, the full variable domain reads DGGITQSPKYLFRKEGQNVTLSCEQNLNHDAMYWYRQDPGQGLRLIYYSQIVNDFQKGDIAEGYSVSREKKESFPLTVTSAQKNPTAFYLCASSNRQELGEKLFFGSGTQLSVL.

The chain links TRBV5-5 to TRBJ1-2, with a weak D call TRBD1 (6 bases). There are 13 residues in the CDR3. V was cut by 0 bases and J by 7 bases, with 10 bases left in between. Per the germline V gene, CDR1 is SGHKS and CDR2 is YYEKEE (reference sequence). The CDR3 protein is CASSLEPGAGYTF. In DNA, the CDR3 is TGTGCCAGCAGCTTGGAGCCAGGGGCTGGCTACACCTTC.

The chain is built from TRBV2 and TRBJ1-2; 9 nucleotides line up with TRBD1. This CDR3 has 15 amino acids. The V gene end was trimmed by 11 bases and the J gene end by 10 bases; junction bases not matched to a gene: 20. In germline, CDR1 is SNHLY, CDR2 FYNNEI. The CDR3: CAGYRDRDSWTDYTF. The CDR3 bases are TGTGCCGGATACCGGGACAGGGATTCGTGGACCGACTACACCTTC.